Detailed here is one TCR beta chain. This sample was included in a study of human T cells and chemical hapten exposure. V lost 3 bases to trimming and J lost 7 bases, with 13 bases between them. The CDR3 has 14 residues. The germline gives CDR1 MNHNS, CDR2 SASEGT. Time point here: patch test 1, 2 weeks after DPC sensitization. Stated treatment: therapeutic diphenylcyclopropenone sensitization with weekly scalp DPC. People who gave samples had alopecia, were 18 to 70 years old, and were suitable for DPC. TCRdb itself ran the RACE reads through MiXCR, one entry per CDR3 protein. This sample has approximately 400,000 distinct CDR3 sequences; approximately 4.4% occur once, and the top ten carry 2% to 2.5%.

The rearrangement uses TRBV6-1 and TRBJ1-5; D may be TRBD1 (5 bases). This clonotype originated in a woman aged 45-60 years with alopecia areata. Some clones in this sample may be carry-over from other donors' samples. The sample here was whole blood, taken in connection with sensitization to the hapten diphenylcyclopropenone (DPC). DNA for the CDR3: TGTGCCAGCAGTGAGGCGGGGCCGAGGCAGCCCCAGCATTTT. Translating it yields CASSEAGPRQPQHF.